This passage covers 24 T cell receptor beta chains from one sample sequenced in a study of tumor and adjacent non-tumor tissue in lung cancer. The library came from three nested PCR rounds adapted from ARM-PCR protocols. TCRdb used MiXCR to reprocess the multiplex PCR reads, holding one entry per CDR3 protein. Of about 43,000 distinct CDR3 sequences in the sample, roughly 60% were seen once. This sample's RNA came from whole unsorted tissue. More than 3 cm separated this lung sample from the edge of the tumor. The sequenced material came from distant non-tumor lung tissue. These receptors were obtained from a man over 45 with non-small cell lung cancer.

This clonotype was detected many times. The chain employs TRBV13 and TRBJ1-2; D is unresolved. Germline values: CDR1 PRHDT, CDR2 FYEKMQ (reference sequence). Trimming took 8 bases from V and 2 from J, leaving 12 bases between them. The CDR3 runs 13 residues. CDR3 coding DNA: TGTGCCAGCTCGCCGGGAAGAAACTATGGCTACACCTTC. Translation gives CASSPGRNYGYTF.

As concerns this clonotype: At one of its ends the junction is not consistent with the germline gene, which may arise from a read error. The CDR3, as DNA: TGTGCCAGCAGCTTAGTGGTGGGGCAGGCTGATACGAAGTATTTT. It specifies CASSLVVGQADTKYF. V gene TRBV11-2 combines with J gene TRBJ2-3, with D perhaps matching TRBD1 (5 bases). Germline CDR1 SGHAT, CDR2 FQNNGV. This CDR3 has 15 amino acids.

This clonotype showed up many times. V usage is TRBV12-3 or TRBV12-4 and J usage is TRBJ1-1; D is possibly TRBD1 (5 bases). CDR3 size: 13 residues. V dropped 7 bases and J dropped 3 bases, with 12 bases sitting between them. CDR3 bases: TGTGCCAGCACCCTCCGGGGGGACACTGAAGCTTTCTTT. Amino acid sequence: CASTLRGDTEAFF.

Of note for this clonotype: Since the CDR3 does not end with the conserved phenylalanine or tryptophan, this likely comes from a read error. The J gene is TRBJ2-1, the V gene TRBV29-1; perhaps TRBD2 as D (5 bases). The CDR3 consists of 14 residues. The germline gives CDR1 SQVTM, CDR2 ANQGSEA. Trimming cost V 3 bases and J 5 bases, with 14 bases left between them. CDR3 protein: CSVDTGLFNNEQFI. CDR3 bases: TGCAGCGTTGACACCGGACTCTTTAACAATGAGCAGTTCATC.

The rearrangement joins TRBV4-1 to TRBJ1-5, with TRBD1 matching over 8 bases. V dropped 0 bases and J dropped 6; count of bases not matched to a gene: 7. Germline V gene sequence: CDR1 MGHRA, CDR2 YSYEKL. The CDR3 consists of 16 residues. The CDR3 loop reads CASSQDTTGDSQPQHF. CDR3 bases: TGCGCCAGCAGCCAAGATACGACAGGGGACAGTCAGCCCCAGCATTTT.

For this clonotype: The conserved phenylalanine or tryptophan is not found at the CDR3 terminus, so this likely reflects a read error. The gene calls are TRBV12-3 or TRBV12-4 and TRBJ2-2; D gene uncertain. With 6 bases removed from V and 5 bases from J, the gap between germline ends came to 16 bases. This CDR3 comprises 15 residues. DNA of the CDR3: TGTGCCAGCAGCCCAGGCAGAGGTGGGACCGGGGAGCTGTTTCTT. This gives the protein CASSPGRGGTGELFL.

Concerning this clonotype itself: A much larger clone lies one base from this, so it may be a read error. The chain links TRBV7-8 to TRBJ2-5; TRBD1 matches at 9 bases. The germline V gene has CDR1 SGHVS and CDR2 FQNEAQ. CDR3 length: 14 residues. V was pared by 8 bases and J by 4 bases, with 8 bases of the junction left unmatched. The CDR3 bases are TGTGCCAGCGGCTGGGAGACAGGGGGAGAGACCCAGTACTTC. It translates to CASGWETGGETQYF.

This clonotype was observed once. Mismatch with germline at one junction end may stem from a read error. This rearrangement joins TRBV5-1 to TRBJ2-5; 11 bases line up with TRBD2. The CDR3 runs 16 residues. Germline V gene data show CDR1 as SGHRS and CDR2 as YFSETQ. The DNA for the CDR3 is TGCGCCAGCAGCTTAGGGACTAGCGGAAATCAAGAGACCCTGTACTTC. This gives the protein CASSLGTSGNQETLYF.

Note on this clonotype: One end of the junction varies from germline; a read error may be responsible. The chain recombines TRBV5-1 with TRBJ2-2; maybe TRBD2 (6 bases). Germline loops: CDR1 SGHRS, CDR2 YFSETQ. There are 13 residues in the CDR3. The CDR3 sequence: CTSRADYTRELSF. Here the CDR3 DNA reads TGCACCAGCAGGGCTGACTACACCCGGGAGCTGTCTTTT.

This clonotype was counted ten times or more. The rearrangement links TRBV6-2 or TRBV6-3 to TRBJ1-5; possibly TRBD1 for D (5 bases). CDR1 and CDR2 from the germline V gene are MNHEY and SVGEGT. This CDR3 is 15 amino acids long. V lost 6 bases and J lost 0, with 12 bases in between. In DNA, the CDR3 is TGTGCCAGCAGCCTCAGGGCATATAGCAATCAGCCCCAGCATTTT. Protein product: CASSLRAYSNQPQHF.

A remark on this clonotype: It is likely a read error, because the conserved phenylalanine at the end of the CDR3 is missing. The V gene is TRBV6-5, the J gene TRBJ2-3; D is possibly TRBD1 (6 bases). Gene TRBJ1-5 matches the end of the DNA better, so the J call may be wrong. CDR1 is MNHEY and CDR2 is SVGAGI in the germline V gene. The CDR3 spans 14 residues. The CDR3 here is CASTGGGAKDTQHL. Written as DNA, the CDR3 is TGTGCCAGCACTGGCGGGGGGGCGAAAGATACGCAGCATTTG.

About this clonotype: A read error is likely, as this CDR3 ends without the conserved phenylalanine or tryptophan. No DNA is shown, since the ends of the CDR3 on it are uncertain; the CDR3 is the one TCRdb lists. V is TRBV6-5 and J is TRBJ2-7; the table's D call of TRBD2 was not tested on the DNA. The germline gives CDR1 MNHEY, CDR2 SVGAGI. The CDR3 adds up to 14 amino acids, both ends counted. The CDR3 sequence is CASRTRPYTYEQCL.

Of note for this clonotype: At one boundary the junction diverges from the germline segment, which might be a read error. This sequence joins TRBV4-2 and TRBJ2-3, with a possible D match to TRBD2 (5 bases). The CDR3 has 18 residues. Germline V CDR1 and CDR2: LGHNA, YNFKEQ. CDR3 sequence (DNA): TGTGCCATCAGCCAAGCAGTCACGGCTAGCTATAGCACAGATACGCAGTATTTT. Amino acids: CAISQAVTASYSTDTQYF.

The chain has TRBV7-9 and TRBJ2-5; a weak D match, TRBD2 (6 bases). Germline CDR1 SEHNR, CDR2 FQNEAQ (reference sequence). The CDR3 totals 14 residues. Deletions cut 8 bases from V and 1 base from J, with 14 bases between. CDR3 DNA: TGTGCCAGCGGGATGGGGGGAGGCCAAGAGACCCAGTACTTC. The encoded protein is CASGMGGGQETQYF.

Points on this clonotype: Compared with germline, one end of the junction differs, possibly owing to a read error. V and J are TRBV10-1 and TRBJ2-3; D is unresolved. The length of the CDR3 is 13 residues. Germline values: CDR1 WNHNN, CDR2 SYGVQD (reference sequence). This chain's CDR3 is CASSEAGTDTHYF. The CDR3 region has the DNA TGTGCCAGCAGTGAAGCTGGCACAGATACGCACTATTTT.

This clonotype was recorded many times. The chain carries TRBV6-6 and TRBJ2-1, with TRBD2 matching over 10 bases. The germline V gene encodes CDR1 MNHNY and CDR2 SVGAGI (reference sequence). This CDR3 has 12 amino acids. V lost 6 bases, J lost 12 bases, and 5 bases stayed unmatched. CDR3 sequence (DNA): TGTGCCAGCAGACGAGCGGGAGGGTGGCAGTTCTTC. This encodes CASRRAGGWQFF.

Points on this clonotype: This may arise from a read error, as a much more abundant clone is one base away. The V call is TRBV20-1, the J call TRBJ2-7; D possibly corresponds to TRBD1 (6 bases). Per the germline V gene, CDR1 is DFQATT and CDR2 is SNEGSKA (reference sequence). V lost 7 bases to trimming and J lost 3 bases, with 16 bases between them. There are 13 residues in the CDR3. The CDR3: CSGIRWGLYEQYF. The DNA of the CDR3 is TGCAGTGGCATTCGTTGGGGGCTCTACGAGCAGTACTTC.

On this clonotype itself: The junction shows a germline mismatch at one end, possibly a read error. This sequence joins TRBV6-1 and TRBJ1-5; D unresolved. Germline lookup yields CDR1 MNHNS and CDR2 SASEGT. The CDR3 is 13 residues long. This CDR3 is CASGEQTDQPQHF. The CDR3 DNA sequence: TGTGCCAGCGGTGAACAGACCGATCAACCCCAGCATTTT.

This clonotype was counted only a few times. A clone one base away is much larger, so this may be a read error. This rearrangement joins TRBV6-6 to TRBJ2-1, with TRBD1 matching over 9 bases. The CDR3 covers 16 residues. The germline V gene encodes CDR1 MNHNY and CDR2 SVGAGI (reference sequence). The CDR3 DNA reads TGTGCCAGCAGTTACTCACAGGGGGCATTCGACAATGGGCAGTTCTTC. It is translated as CASSYSQGAFDNGQFF.

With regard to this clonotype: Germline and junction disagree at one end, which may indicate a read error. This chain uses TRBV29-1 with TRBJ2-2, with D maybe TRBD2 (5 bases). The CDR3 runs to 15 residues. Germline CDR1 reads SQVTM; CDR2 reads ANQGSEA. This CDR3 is CGVDYGRGNTGELFF. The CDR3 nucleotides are TGCGGCGTTGACTATGGGAGAGGGAACACCGGGGAGCTGTTTTTT.

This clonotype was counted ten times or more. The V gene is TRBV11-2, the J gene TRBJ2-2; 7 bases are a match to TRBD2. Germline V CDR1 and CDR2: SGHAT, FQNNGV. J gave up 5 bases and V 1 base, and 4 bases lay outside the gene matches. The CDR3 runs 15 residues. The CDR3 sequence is CASSLAFSGTGELFF. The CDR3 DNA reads TGTGCCAGCAGCTTAGCGTTTAGCGGGACCGGGGAGCTGTTTTTT.

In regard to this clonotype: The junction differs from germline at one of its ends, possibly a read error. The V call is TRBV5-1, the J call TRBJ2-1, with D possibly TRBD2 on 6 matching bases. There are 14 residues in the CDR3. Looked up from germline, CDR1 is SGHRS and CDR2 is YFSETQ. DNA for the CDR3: TGCGCCGGCAGCTTGGAACTAGCTGAGGATGAGCAGTTCTTC. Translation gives CAGSLELAEDEQFF.

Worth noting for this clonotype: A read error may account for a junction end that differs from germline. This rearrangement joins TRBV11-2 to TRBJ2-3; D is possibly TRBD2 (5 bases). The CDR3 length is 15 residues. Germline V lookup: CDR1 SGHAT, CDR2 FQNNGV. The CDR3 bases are TGTGCCAGCAGCCTAATGGACTCTAGCACAGATATGCAGTATTTT. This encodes CASSLMDSSTDMQYF.

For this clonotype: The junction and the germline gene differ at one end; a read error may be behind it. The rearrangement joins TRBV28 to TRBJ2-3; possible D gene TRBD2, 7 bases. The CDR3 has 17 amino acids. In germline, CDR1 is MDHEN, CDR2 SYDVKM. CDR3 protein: CASSSPREGVGADTHYF. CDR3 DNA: TGTGCCAGCAGCTCACCCAGGGAGGGGGTAGGGGCAGATACGCATTATTTT.